Listed here is a single TCR beta chain. As yet, its antigen is unknown. The sample is drawn from a study of CD8 T cells in ankylosing spondylitis. Study-wide results and limits: Several highly homologous variants formed a TCR beta motif that appeared characteristic of ankylosing spondylitis blood.

The trim removed 3 bases at V and 1 base at J, leaving 1 base unmatched. There are 14 residues in the CDR3. Germline loops: CDR1 ENHRY, CDR2 SYGVKD. TCRdb fed the 5' RACE reads into MiXCR, producing one record per CDR3 protein. The sample has 200,000 to 250,000 distinct CDR3 sequences, roughly 25% seen once. The chain couples TRBV10-3 to TRBJ2-3, with TRBD2 matching over 7 bases. This clonotype was obtained from a male donor with ankylosing spondylitis or in good health (not recorded which). The sample taken for sequencing was blood, either unsorted or a sorted T cell fraction (not recorded which). The CDR3 nucleotides read TGTGCCATCAGTGAACGGGAGGGCACAGATACGCAGTATTTT. Translation: CAISEREGTDTQYF.